The 16 T cell receptor beta chains below come from one sample, sequenced in a study of CD8 T cells in ankylosing spondylitis. Whole-study findings and limits: Apparently characteristic of ankylosing spondylitis blood was a TCR beta motif (eight highly homologous variants).

TCRdb used MiXCR to reprocess the 5' RACE reads, holding one entry per CDR3 protein. This sample has just under 550,000 distinct CDR3 sequences; approximately 12% occur once, and the top ten carry 6.8%. Their recognized antigens are unknown. The specimen sequenced was blood, either unsorted or a sorted T cell fraction (not recorded which). These receptors originate from a male donor with ankylosing spondylitis.

Ten or more counts support this clonotype. This chain joins TRBV3-1 and TRBJ1-2, with D uncertain. Germline values: CDR1 LGHDT, CDR2 YNNKEL (reference sequence). V lost 0 bases and J lost 2, with 10 bases in between. This CDR3 spans 15 amino acids. The CDR3 DNA is TGTGCCAGCAGCCAAGATAGATGGAGGAACTATGGCTACACCTTC. Protein sequence: CASSQDRWRNYGYTF.

J is TRBJ2-1 and V is TRBV7-9; D possibly corresponds to TRBD1 (6 bases). The CDR3 is 16 residues long. Per germline, CDR1 SEHNR and CDR2 FQNEAQ (reference sequence). The V end was cut by 5 bases, the J end by 0 bases, with 14 bases between. The CDR3 DNA is TGTGCCAGCAGCCTAGGACAGTTAACCTCCTACAATGAGCAGTTCTTC. Residues: CASSLGQLTSYNEQFF.

The V and J genes are TRBV5-1 and TRBJ2-5, with TRBD1 as a possible D gene (6 bases). Trimming removed 4 bases at V and 4 bases at J, with 14 bases between. This CDR3 is 14 amino acids long. Germline CDR1 reads SGHRS; CDR2 reads YFSETQ. CDR3 coding DNA: TGCGCCAGCAGCCCCGGTGACAGGTCAGAGACCCAGTACTTC. Its translation: CASSPGDRSETQYF.

This clonotype was picked up a small number of times. The V and J genes are TRBV20-1 and TRBJ1-2; a possible D gene is TRBD1 (6 bases). The CDR3 has 16 residues. The germline V gene encodes CDR1 DFQATT and CDR2 SNEGSKA (reference sequence). The V end was cut by 3 bases, the J end by 4 bases, with 21 bases between. As DNA, the CDR3 is TGCAGTGCTAGTTTTGGACAGATCCCGGTCGGCTATGGCTACACCTTC. This sequence encodes CSASFGQIPVGYGYTF.

The sample holds many counts of this clonotype. The chain couples TRBV7-2 to TRBJ1-1; no clear D. Trimming took off 2 bases at V and 1 base at J, with 5 bases between the two ends. The CDR3 consists of 13 residues. CDR1 and CDR2 (germline): SGHTA, FQGNSA. CDR3 DNA sequence: TGTGCCAGCAGCTTATGGTGGAACACTGAAGCTTTCTTT. Protein: CASSLWWNTEAFF.

This clonotype was seen ten or more times. The chain links TRBV5-1 to TRBJ2-1, with 9 bases that match TRBD1. The CDR3 contains 14 residues. Germline lookup yields CDR1 SGHRS and CDR2 YFSETQ. V trimming: 3 bases; J trimming: 7 bases; junction bases outside the gene matches: 5. CDR3 in amino acids: CASSSGQGGNEQFF. The CDR3 DNA sequence: TGCGCCAGCAGCTCGGGACAGGGTGGAAATGAGCAGTTCTTC.

This clonotype was seen a few times. V gene TRBV29-1 combines with J gene TRBJ2-3; TRBD2 might be the D (5 bases). V lost 7 bases and J 1 base, leaving 15 bases between the germline ends. The CDR3 has 14 residues. CDR1 and CDR2 (germline): SQVTM, ANQGSEA. CDR3 nucleotides: TGCAGCGCCGCGGGCGTCTTAGGCACAGATACGCAGTATTTT. Encoded protein: CSAAGVLGTDTQYF.

The V gene is TRBV10-2, the J gene TRBJ1-6; 7 bases line up with TRBD1. CDR3 length: 16 residues. The germline gives CDR1 WSHSY, CDR2 SAAADI. The junction had 6 bases not matched to a gene; V was cut back by 2 bases and J by 5 bases. The CDR3 loop is CASSEAAGGNNSPLHF. CDR3 DNA sequence: TGCGCCAGCAGTGAGGCGGCAGGGGGAAATAATTCACCCCTCCACTTT.

This clonotype was picked up many times. The chain carries TRBV13 and TRBJ2-7; TRBD1 matches 11 bases. This CDR3 has 15 amino acids. V lost 5 bases to trimming and J lost 0 bases; unmatched junction nucleotides: 3. Germline CDR1 and CDR2: PRHDT and FYEKMQ (reference sequence). DNA for the CDR3: TGTGCCAGCAGCGCAGGGACAGGGGGCTCCTACGAGCAGTACTTC. Its protein product is CASSAGTGGSYEQYF.

This clonotype was seen at least ten times. The chain combines TRBV24-1 with TRBJ1-1; 9 positions match TRBD1. The V gene end was trimmed by 4 bases and the J gene end by 10 bases; junction bases not matched to a gene: 9. Germline assignment: CDR1 KGHDR and CDR2 SFDVKD. The CDR3 is 14 residues long. The CDR3 DNA follows: TGTGCCACCAGTGAACCCGGACAGGGGAATAGAGCTTTCTTT. Protein: CATSEPGQGNRAFF.

This clonotype was seen ten or more times. This chain links TRBV11-2 with TRBJ2-1; D is unclear. With 1 base removed from V and 8 bases from J, the gap between germline ends came to 9 bases. The germline V gene has CDR1 SGHAT and CDR2 FQNNGV. There are 13 residues in the CDR3. The CDR3: CASSLVSVDEQFF. As DNA, the CDR3 is TGTGCCAGCAGCTTAGTATCGGTCGATGAGCAGTTCTTC.

The V gene is TRBV5-1, the J gene TRBJ2-2, with D possibly being TRBD1 or TRBD2 (6 bases each). CDR3 length equals 17 residues. The germline gives CDR1 SGHRS, CDR2 YFSETQ. The V end lost 0 bases, the J end lost 4 bases, and 16 bases lay between the germline ends. The CDR3 DNA is TGCGCCAGCAGCTTGGTTCGGGGGCGATGGGGCACCGGGGAGCTGTTTTTT. It specifies CASSLVRGRWGTGELFF. The entire variable domain, with the rest obtained from reference TRBV5-1 and TRBJ2-2, is as follows: KAGVTQTPRYLIKTRGQQVTLSCSPISGHRSVSWYQQTPGQGLQFLFEYFSETQRNKGNFPGRFSGRQFSNSRSEMNVSTLELGDSALYLCASSLVRGRWGTGELFFGEGSRLTVL.

There are many counts of this clonotype. The chain combines TRBV5-1 with TRBJ2-1; TRBD2 matches at 14 bases. The CDR3 contains 17 residues. J was trimmed by 1 base and V by 3 bases; bases with no gene match: 3. Germline-derived CDR1 and CDR2 are SGHRS and YFSETQ. CDR3 amino acids: CASSWGLAGASYNEQFF. CDR3 sequence (DNA): TGCGCCAGCAGCTGGGGACTAGCGGGAGCGTCCTACAATGAGCAGTTCTTC. The entire variable domain, with the rest obtained from reference TRBV5-1 and TRBJ2-1, is as follows: KAGVTQTPRYLIKTRGQQVTLSCSPISGHRSVSWYQQTPGQGLQFLFEYFSETQRNKGNFPGRFSGRQFSNSRSEMNVSTLELGDSALYLCASSWGLAGASYNEQFFGPGTRLTVL.

This clonotype was found a few times. The V call is TRBV7-2, the J call TRBJ2-7, with 7 bases lining up with TRBD1. Germline CDR1 is SGHTA and CDR2 is FQGNSA. The length of the CDR3 is 17 residues. Trimming removed 5 bases from V and 2 bases from J; junction bases left unmatched: 15. The CDR3 loop is CASSLRPGTATPYEQYV. CDR3 DNA sequence: TGTGCCAGCAGCCTCCGACCCGGGACAGCTACACCCTACGAGCAGTACGTC.

This clonotype was detected ten times or more. The chain carries TRBV5-1 and TRBJ1-5; D not certain. This CDR3 comprises 15 residues. V was pared by 2 bases and J by 0 bases, with 9 bases between. Germline V gene lookup returns CDR1 SGHRS and CDR2 YFSETQ. CDR3 DNA: TGCGCCAGCAGCTTCAACGGGAATAGCAATCAGCCCCAGCATTTT. Encoded protein: CASSFNGNSNQPQHF.

The V gene is TRBV9, the J gene TRBJ1-3; D ambiguous. CDR1 SGDLS and CDR2 YYNGEE come from the germline V gene. Deletions cut 3 bases from V and 2 bases from J, with 12 bases between. This CDR3 spans 15 amino acids. This chain's CDR3 is CASSEREDPGNTIYF. CDR3 DNA: TGTGCCAGCAGCGAACGCGAGGATCCTGGAAACACCATATATTTT.